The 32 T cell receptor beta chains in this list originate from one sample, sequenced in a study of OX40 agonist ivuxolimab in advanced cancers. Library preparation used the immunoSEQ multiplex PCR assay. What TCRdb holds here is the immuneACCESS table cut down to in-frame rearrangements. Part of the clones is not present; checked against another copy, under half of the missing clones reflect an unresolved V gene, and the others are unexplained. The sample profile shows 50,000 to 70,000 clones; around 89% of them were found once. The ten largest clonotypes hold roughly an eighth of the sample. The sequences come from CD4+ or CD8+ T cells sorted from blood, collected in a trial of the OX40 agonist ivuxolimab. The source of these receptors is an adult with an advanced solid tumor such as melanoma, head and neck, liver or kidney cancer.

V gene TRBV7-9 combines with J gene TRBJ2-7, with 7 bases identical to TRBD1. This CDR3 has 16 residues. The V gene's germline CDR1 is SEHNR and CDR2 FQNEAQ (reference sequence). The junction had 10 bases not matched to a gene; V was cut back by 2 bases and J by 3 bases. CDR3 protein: CASSLFLGQGVYEQYF. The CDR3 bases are TGTGCCAGCAGCTTATTCCTAGGGCAGGGGGTCTACGAGCAGTACTTC.

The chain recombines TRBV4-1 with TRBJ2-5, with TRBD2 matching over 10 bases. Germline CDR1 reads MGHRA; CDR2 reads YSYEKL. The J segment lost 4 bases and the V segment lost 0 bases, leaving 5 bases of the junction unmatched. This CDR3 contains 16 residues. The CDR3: CASSQDSGLAIETQYF. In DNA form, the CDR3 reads TGCGCCAGCAGCCAAGACTCGGGACTAGCGATAGAGACCCAGTACTTC.

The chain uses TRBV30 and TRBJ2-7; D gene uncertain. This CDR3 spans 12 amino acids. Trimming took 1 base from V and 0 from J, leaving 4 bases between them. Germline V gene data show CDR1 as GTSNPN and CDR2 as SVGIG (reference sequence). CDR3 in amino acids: CAWSGFSYEQYF. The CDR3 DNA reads TGTGCCTGGAGTGGGTTCTCCTACGAGCAGTACTTC.

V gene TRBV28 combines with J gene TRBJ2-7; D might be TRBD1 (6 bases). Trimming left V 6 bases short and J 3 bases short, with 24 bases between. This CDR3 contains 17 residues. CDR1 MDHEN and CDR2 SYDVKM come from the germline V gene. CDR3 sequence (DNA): TGTGCCAGCAGGCAGATGGGGTCCAGGGGCGGAAACTACGAGCAGTACTTC. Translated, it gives CASRQMGSRGGNYEQYF.

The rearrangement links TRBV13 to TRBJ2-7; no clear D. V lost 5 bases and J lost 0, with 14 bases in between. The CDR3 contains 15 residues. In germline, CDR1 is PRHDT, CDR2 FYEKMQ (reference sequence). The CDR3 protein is CASSPNSSSSYEQYF. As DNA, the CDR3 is TGTGCCAGCAGCCCTAATTCCTCAAGCTCCTACGAGCAGTACTTC.

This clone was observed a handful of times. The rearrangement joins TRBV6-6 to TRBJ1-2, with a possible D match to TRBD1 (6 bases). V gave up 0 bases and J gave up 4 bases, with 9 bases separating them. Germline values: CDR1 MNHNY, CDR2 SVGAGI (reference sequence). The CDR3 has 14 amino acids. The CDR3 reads CASSYSGHPYGYTF. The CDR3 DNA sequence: TGTGCCAGCAGTTACTCGGGACACCCCTATGGCTACACCTTC.

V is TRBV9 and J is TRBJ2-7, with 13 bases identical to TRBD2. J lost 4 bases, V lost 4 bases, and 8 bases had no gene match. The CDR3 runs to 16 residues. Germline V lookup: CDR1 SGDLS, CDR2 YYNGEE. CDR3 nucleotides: TGTGCCAGCAGCCCTTGGACTAGCGGGGGTGAATACGAGCAGTACTTC. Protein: CASSPWTSGGEYEQYF.

As DNA, the CDR3 is TGTGCCAGCAGCTCAGCGGGGGCGAACACCGGGGAGCTGTTTTTT. Its translation is CASSSAGANTGELFF. The rearrangement uses TRBV9 and TRBJ2-2, with TRBD2 identical over 8 bases. CDR1 is SGDLS, CDR2 YYNGEE, per germline. The CDR3 is 15 amino acids. Germline trimming cut 4 bases from V and 0 bases from J; bases unmatched to any gene: 2.

The CDR3 nucleotides read TGTGCCAGCAGCTTAAACGGATGGGTAGGAACTTTCTTT. It encodes CASSLNGWVGTFF. The gene calls are TRBV11-2 and TRBJ1-1; D ambiguous. CDR3 length: 13 residues. Germline assignment: CDR1 SGHAT and CDR2 FQNNGV. Trimming took 2 bases from V and 12 from J, leaving 16 bases between them.

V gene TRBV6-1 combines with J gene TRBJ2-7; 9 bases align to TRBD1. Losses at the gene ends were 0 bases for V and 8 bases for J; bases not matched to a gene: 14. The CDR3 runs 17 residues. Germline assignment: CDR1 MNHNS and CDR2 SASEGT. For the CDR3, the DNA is TGTGCCAGCAGTGAAGCCCTCCGGGACAGGGCCCGGTTGAAGCAGTACTTC. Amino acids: CASSEALRDRARLKQYF.

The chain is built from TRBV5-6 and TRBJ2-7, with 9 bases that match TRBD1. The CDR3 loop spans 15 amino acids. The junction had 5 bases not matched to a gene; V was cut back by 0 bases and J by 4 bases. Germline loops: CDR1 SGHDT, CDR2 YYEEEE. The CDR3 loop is CASSLAGTGLYEQYF. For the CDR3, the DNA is TGTGCCAGCAGCTTGGCCGGGACAGGGTTGTACGAGCAGTACTTC.

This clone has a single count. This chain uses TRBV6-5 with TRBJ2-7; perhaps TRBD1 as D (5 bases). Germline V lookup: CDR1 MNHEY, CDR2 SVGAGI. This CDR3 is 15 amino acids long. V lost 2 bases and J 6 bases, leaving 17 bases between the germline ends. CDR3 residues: CASSYARGANREQYF. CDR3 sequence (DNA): TGTGCCAGCAGTTACGCAAGGGGTGCTAATCGCGAGCAGTACTTC.

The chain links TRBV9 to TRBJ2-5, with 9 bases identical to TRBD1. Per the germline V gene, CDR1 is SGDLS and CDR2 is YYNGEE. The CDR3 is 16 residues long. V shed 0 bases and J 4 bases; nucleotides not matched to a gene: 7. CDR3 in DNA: TGTGCCAGCAGCGTAGATCTAGGGACAGGGCGAGAGACCCAGTACTTC. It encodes CASSVDLGTGRETQYF.

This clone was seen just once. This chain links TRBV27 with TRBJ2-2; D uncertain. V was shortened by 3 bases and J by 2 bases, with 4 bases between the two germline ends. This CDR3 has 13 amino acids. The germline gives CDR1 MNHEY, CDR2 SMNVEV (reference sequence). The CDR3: CASSFLNTGELFF. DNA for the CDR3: TGTGCCAGCAGTTTTTTAAACACCGGGGAGCTGTTTTTT.

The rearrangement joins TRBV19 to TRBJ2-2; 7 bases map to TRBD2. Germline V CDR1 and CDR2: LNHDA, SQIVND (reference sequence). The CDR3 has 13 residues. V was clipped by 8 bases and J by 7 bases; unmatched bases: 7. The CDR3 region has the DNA TGTGCCAGTCACGGGGGGTGGCTCGGGGAGCTGTTTTTT. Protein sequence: CASHGGWLGELFF.

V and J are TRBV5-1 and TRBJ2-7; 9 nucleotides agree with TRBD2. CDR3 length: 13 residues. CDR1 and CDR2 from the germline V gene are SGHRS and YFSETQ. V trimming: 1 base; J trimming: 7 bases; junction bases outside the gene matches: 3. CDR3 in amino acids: CASSLFSGGEQYF. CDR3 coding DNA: TGCGCCAGCAGCTTGTTTAGCGGGGGAGAGCAGTACTTC.

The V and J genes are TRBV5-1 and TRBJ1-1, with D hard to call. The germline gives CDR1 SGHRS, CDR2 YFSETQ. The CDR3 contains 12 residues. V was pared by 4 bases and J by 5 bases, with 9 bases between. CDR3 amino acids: CASSTDRTEAFF. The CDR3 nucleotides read TGCGCCAGCAGCACCGATCGGACTGAAGCTTTCTTT.

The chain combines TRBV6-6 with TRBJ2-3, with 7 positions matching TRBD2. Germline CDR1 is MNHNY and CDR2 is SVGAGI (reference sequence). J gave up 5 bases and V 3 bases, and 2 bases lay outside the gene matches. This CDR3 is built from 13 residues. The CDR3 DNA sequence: TGTGCCAGCAGTTATTTAGCGGGAGATACGCAGTATTTT. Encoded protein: CASSYLAGDTQYF.

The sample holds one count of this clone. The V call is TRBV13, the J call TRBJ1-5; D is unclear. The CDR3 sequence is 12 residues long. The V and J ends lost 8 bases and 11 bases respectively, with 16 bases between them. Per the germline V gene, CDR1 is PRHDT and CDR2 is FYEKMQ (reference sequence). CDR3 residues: CASSRAGGSQHF. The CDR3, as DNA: TGTGCCAGCTCACGGGCTGGCGGTTCCCAGCATTTT. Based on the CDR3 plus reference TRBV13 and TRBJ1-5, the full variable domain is AAGVIQSPRHLIKEKRETATLKCYPIPRHDTVYWYQQGPGQDPQFLISFYEKMQSDKGSIPDRFSAQQFSDYHSELNMSSLELGDSALYFCASSRAGGSQHFGDGTRLSIL.

The CDR3 sequence: CASSLGDTEAFF. In nucleotides, the CDR3 is TGTGCCAGCTCCCTTGGGGACACTGAAGCTTTCTTT. The chain carries TRBV6-6 and TRBJ1-1; D unresolved. There are 12 residues in the CDR3. Trimming left V 8 bases short and J 3 bases short, with 10 bases between. The germline CDR1 and CDR2 sequences are MNHNY and SVGAGI (reference sequence).

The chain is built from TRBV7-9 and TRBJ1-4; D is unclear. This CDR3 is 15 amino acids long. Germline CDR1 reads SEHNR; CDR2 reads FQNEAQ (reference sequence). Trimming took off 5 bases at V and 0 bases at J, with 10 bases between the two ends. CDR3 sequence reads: CASSAQPATNEKLFF. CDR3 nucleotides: TGTGCCAGCAGCGCTCAGCCAGCAACTAATGAAAAACTGTTTTTT.

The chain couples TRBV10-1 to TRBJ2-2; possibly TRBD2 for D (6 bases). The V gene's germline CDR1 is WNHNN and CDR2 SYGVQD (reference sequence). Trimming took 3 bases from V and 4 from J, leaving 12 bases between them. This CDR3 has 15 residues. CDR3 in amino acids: CASSDPGASTGELFF. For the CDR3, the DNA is TGCGCCAGCAGTGATCCGGGAGCTAGCACCGGGGAGCTGTTTTTT.

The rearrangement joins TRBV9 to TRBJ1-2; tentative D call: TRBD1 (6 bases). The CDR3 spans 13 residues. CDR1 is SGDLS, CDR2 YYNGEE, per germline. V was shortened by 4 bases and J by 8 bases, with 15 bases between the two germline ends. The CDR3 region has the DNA TGTGCCAGCAGCTCAGGGGTAACTCGAGGCTACACCTTC. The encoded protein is CASSSGVTRGYTF.

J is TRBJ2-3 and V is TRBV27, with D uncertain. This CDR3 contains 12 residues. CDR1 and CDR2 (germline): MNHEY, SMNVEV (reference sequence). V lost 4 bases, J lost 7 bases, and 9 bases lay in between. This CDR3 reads CASSSRSNTQYF. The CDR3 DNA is TGTGCCAGCAGTTCTCGCTCCAATACGCAGTATTTT.

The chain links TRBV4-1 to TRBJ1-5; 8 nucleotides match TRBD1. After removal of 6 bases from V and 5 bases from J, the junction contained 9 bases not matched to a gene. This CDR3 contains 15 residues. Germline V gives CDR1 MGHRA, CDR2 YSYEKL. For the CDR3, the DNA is TGCGCCAGCAGGCAACAGGGGGGGCTGGATCAGCCCCAGCATTTT. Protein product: CASRQQGGLDQPQHF.

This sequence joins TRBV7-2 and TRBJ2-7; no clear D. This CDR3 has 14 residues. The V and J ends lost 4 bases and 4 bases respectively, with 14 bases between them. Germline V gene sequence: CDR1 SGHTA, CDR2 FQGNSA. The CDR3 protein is CASSSEQNLYEQYF. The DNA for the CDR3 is TGTGCCAGCAGCTCAGAACAGAACTTATACGAGCAGTACTTC. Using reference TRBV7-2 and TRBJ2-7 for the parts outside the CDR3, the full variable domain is GAGVSQSPSNKVTEKGKDVELRCDPISGHTALYWYRQSLGQGLEFLIYFQGNSAPDKSGLPSDRFSAERTGGSVSTLTIQRTQQEDSAVYLCASSSEQNLYEQYFGPGTRLTVT.

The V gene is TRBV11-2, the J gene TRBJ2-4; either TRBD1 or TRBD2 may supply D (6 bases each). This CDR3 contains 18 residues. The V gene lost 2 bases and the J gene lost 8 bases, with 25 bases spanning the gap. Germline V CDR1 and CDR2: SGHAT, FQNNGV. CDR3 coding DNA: TGTGCCAGCAGCTTAAGGCCCGTTGTGGGGGGCCGCGGGGACATTCAGTACTTC. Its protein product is CASSLRPVVGGRGDIQYF. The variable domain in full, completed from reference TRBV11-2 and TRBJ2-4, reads EAGVAQSPRYKIIEKRQSVAFWCNPISGHATLYWYQQILGQGPKLLIQFQNNGVVDDSQLPKDRFSAERLKGVDSTLKIQPAKLEDSAVYLCASSLRPVVGGRGDIQYFGAGTRLSVL.

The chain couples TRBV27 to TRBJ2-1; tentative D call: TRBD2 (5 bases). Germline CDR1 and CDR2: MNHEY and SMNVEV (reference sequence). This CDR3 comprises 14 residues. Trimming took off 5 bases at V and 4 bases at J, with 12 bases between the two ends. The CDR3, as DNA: TGTGCCAGCAGTAACAGCGGCGGGTACAATGAGCAGTTCTTC. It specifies CASSNSGGYNEQFF.

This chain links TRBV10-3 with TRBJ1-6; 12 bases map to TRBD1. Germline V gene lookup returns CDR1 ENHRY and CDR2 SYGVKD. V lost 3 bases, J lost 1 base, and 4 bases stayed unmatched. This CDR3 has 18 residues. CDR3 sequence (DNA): TGTGCCATCAGTGACCCGGGACAGGGGGCTTCCTATAATTCACCCCTCCACTTT. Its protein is CAISDPGQGASYNSPLHF.

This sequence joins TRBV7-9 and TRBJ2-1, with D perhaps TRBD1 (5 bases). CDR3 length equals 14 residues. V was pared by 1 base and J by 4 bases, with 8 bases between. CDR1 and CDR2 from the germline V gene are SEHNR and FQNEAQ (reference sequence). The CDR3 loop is CASSLGQIYNEQFF. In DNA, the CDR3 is TGTGCCAGCAGCTTAGGACAGATATACAATGAGCAGTTCTTC.

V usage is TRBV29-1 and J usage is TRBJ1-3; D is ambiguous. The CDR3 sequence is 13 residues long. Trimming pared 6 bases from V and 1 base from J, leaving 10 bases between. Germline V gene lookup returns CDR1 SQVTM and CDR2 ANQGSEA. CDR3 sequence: CSVLHPSGNTIYF. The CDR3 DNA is TGCAGCGTCCTACACCCTTCTGGAAACACCATATATTTT.

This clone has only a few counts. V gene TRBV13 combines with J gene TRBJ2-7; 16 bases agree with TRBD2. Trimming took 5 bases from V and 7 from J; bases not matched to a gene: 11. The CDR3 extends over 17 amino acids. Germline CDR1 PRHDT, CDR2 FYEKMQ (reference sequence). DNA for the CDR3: TGTGCCAGCAGCCGGGGACTAGCGGGGGGGCCTGAAGATGAGCAGTACTTC. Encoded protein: CASSRGLAGGPEDEQYF.